This T cell receptor (beta chain) was captured in a study of CD8+ T cells in alopecia areata. Study details: Tofacitinib continued for 6 to 18 months and was then withheld for 6 months.

RNA was extracted and reverse transcribed into cDNA as the sequencing template. The table came from immunoSEQ multiplex PCR; TCRdb's copy has only in-frame clones and leaves some out. Counted here are 180,000 or so clones, roughly 50% occurring once; the ten biggest clones make up under 7%. Treatment here: oral pan-JAK inhibitor, 5-10 mg twice daily. Germline values: CDR1 SGHNT, CDR2 YYREEE (reference sequence). Losses at the gene ends were 4 bases for V and 4 bases for J; bases not matched to a gene: 5. The CDR3 runs to 13 residues. Study outcomes and limitations: TCR sharing across patients was less clear than in mice, possibly HLA-related.

A remark on this clone: Its antigen is unknown.

The genes are TRBV5-4 and TRBJ2-7; TRBD1 matches at 7 bases. This TCR was sampled from a human donor with alopecia areata. The sample consisted of CD4+ T cells sorted from blood, taken at week 24, from a patient treated with tofacitinib. The CDR3 bases are TGTGCCAGCAGCCTTCAGGACAGGTACGAGCAGTACTTC. It specifies CASSLQDRYEQYF. The variable domain in full, completed from reference TRBV5-4 and TRBJ2-7, reads ETGVTQSPTHLIKTRGQQVTLRCSSQSGHNTVSWYQQALGQGPQFIFQYYREEENGRGNFPPRFSGLQFPNYSSELNVNALELDDSALYLCASSLQDRYEQYFGPGTRLTVT.